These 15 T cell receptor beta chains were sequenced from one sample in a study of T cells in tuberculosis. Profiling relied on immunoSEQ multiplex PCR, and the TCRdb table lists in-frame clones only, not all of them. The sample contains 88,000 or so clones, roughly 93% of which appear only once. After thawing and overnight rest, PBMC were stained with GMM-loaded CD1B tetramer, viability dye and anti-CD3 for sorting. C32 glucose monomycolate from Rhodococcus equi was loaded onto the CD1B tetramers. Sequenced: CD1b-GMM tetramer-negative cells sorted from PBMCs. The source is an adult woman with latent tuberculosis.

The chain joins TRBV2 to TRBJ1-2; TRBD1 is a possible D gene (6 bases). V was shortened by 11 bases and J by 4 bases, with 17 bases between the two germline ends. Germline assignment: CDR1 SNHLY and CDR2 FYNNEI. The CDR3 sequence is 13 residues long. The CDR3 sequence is CAAPRGMGYGYTF. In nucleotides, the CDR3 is TGTGCCGCCCCGAGGGGGATGGGCTATGGCTACACCTTC.

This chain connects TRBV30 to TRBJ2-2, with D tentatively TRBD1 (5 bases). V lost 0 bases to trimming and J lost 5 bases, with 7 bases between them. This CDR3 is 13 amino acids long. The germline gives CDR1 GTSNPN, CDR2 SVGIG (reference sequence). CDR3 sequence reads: CAWSVAGTGELFF. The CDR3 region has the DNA TGTGCCTGGAGTGTAGCAGGGACCGGGGAGCTGTTTTTT.

This chain's CDR3 is CASSPGTSGGVRSYNEQFF. CDR3 nucleotides: TGCGCCAGCAGCCCCGGGACTAGCGGGGGGGTCCGCTCCTACAATGAGCAGTTCTTC. The V and J genes are TRBV5-1 and TRBJ2-1, with 16 nucleotides matching TRBD2. The germline V gene encodes CDR1 SGHRS and CDR2 YFSETQ. The CDR3 runs 19 residues. The junction had 7 bases not matched to a gene; V was cut back by 4 bases and J by 0 bases.

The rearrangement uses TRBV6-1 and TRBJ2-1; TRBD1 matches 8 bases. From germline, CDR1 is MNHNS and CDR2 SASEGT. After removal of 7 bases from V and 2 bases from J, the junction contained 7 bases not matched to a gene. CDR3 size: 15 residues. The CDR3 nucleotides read TGTGCCAGCATTCGTACGACAGGGGCCTACAATGAGCAGTTCTTC. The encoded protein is CASIRTTGAYNEQFF.

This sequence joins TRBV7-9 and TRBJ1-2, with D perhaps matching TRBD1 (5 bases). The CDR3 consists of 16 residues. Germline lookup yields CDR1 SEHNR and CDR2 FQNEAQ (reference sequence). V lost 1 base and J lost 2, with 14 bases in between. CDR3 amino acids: CASSLGGAQGNYGYTF. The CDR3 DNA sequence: TGTGCCAGCAGCTTAGGAGGCGCTCAGGGAAACTATGGCTACACCTTC.

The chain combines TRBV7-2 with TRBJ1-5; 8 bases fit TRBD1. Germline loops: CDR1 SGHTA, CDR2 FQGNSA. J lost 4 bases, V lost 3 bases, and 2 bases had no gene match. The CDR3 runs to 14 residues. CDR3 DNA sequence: TGTGCCAGCAGCTTGACAGGGGCGAATCAGCCCCAGCATTTT. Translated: CASSLTGANQPQHF.

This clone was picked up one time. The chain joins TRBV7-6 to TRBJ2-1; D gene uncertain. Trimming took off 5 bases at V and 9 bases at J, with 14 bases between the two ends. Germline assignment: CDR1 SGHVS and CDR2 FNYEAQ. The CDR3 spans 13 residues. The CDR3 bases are TGTGCCAGCAGCCTCCGAGGCCGCGGTGAGCAGTTCTTC. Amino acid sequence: CASSLRGRGEQFF.

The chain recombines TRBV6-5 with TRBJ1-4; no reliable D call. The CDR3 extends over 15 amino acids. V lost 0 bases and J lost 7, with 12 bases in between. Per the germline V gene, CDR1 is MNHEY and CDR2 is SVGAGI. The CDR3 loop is CASSYSTRNSEKLFF. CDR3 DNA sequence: TGTGCCAGCAGTTACTCGACCAGGAATTCTGAAAAACTGTTTTTT.

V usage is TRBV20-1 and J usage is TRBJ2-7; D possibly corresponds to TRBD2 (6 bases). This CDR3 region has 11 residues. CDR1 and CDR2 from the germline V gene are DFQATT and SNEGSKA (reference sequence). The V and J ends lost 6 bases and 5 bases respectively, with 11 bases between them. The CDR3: CSAGSLDEQYF. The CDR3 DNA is TGCAGTGCCGGGAGCCTCGACGAGCAGTACTTC.

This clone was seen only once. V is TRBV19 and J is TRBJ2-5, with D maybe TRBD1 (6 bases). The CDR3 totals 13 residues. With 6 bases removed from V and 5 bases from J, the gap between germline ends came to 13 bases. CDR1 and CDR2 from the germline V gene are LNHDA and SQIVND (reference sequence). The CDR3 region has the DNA TGTGCCAGTAGGGCAGGGGTCTATGAGACCCAGTACTTC. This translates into CASRAGVYETQYF.

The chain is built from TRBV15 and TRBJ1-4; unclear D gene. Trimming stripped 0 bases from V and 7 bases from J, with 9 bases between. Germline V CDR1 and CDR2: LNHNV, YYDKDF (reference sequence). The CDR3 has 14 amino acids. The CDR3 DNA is TGTGCCACCAGCAGAGAAAGTACAAGTGAAAAACTGTTTTTT. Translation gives CATSRESTSEKLFF. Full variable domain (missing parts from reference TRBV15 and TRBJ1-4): DAMVIQNPRYQVTQFGKPVTLSCSQTLNHNVMYWYQQKSSQAPKLLFHYYDKDFNNEADTPDNFQSRRPNTSFCFLDIRSPGLGDTAMYLCATSRESTSEKLFFGSGTQLSVL.

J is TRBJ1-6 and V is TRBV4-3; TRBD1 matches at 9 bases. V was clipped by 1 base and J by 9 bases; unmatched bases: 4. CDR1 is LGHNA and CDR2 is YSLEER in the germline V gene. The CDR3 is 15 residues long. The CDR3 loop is CASSQVTGGTSPLHF. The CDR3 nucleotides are TGCGCCAGCAGCCAAGTGACAGGGGGGACTTCACCCCTCCACTTT.

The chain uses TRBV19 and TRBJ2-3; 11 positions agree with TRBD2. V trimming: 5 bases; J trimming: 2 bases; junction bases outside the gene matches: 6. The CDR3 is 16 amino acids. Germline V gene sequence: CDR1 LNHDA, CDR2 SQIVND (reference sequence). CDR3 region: CASSPIAGGPTDTQYF. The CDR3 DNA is TGTGCCAGTAGTCCTATAGCGGGGGGGCCCACAGATACGCAGTATTTT. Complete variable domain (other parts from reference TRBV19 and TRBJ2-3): DGGITQSPKYLFRKEGQNVTLSCEQNLNHDAMYWYRQDPGQGLRLIYYSQIVNDFQKGDIAEGYSVSREKKESFPLTVTSAQKNPTAFYLCASSPIAGGPTDTQYFGPGTRLTVL.

CDR3 bases: TGTGCCAGCAGCGTAGCGGGGGGGCGGGGAAATGAGCAGTTCTTC. Protein: CASSVAGGRGNEQFF. This chain connects TRBV9 to TRBJ2-1, with 8 bases identical to TRBD2. Losses at the gene ends were 0 bases for V and 7 bases for J; bases not matched to a gene: 6. Germline CDR1 is SGDLS and CDR2 is YYNGEE. The CDR3 has 15 residues.

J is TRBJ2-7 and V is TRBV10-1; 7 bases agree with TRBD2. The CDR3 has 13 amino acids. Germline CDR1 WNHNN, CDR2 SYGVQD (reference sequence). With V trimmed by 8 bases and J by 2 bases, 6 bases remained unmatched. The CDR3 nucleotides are TGCGCCAGCGGGCAGGGAGGGACCTACGAGCAGTACTTC. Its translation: CASGQGGTYEQYF.